These 29 T cell receptor beta chains were sequenced from one sample in a study of OX40 agonist ivuxolimab in advanced cancers. The library was prepared using the immunoSEQ multiplex PCR assay. Held by TCRdb, this immuneACCESS table contains in-frame sequences only and omits some clones. Under half of the omission traces to an unresolved V gene where checked; the cause of the rest is unknown. The sample table records about 36,000 clones; 60% to 80% of these occur just once. Clones ranked in the top ten supply roughly 18% of the sample. The sample in question was CD4+ or CD8+ T cells sorted from blood, obtained in a trial of the OX40 agonist ivuxolimab. These receptors came from an adult with an advanced solid tumor such as melanoma, head and neck, liver or kidney cancer.

The chain joins TRBV29-1 to TRBJ1-1; D is undetermined. This CDR3 region has 13 residues. V lost 8 bases and J lost 0, with 13 bases in between. CDR1 and CDR2 (germline): SQVTM, ANQGSEA. CDR3 bases: TGCAGCATGCGGCGTGCGGTGAACACTGAAGCTTTCTTT. Its translation is CSMRRAVNTEAFF.

The chain employs TRBV9 and TRBJ2-3; TRBD1 might be the D (5 bases). The CDR3 is made up of 15 amino acids. Trimming cost V 4 bases and J 0 bases, with 12 bases left between them. Germline CDR1 SGDLS, CDR2 YYNGEE. CDR3 sequence reads: CASSTRDRSTDTQYF. The CDR3 nucleotides read TGTGCCAGCAGCACCAGGGATAGAAGCACAGATACGCAGTATTTT.

This chain connects TRBV7-9 to TRBJ1-2; D unclear. This CDR3 comprises 13 residues. In germline, CDR1 is SEHNR, CDR2 FQNEAQ (reference sequence). The V and J ends lost 3 bases and 3 bases respectively, with 8 bases between them. Here the CDR3 reads CASSFTSDYGYTF. In nucleotides, the CDR3 is TGTGCCAGCAGCTTTACAAGTGACTATGGCTACACCTTC.

The gene calls are TRBV28 and TRBJ2-7; possibly TRBD1 for D (6 bases). This CDR3 is built from 11 residues. Germline lookup yields CDR1 MDHEN and CDR2 SYDVKM. With 5 bases removed from V and 7 bases from J, the gap between germline ends came to 9 bases. CDR3 nucleotides: TGTGCCAGCAGTACAGGGTGGGAGCAGTACTTC. The encoded protein is CASSTGWEQYF.

This rearrangement joins TRBV27 to TRBJ2-3; weak D call: TRBD2 (6 bases). V gave up 2 bases and J gave up 2 bases, with 11 bases separating them. Germline V lookup: CDR1 MNHEY, CDR2 SMNVEV (reference sequence). The CDR3 runs 15 residues. The CDR3 sequence: CASSLMTSPTDTQYF. Here the CDR3 DNA reads TGTGCCAGCAGTTTAATGACTAGTCCCACAGATACGCAGTATTTT.

The chain employs TRBV6-1 and TRBJ1-2; D is unresolved. With 2 bases removed from V and 8 bases from J, the gap between germline ends came to 24 bases. The CDR3 sequence is 17 residues long. Germline loops: CDR1 MNHNS, CDR2 SASEGT. CDR3 DNA: TGTGCCAGCAGTGAAAGATTAAGTTCGAGTATGGGAAGGGGCTACACCTTC. Amino acids: CASSERLSSSMGRGYTF.

This clone was counted only a few times. The rearrangement joins TRBV27 to TRBJ1-6, with 7 positions matching TRBD1. After removal of 5 bases from V and 8 bases from J, the junction contained 9 bases not matched to a gene. The CDR3 covers 15 residues. CDR1 MNHEY and CDR2 SMNVEV come from the germline V gene (reference sequence). CDR3 region: CASSPRDSPYSPLHF. CDR3 coding DNA: TGTGCCAGCAGTCCGAGGGACAGTCCATATTCACCCCTCCACTTT.

V gene TRBV5-1 combines with J gene TRBJ2-1; 7 bases map to TRBD1. Losses at the gene ends were 4 bases for V and 9 bases for J; bases not matched to a gene: 4. CDR3 size: 12 residues. The V gene's germline CDR1 is SGHRS and CDR2 YFSETQ. The CDR3 coding sequence is TGCGCCAGCAGCCCGACAGGGATTGAGCAGTTCTTC. This translates into CASSPTGIEQFF.

V gene TRBV5-1 combines with J gene TRBJ2-2; maybe TRBD2 (5 bases). CDR3 length equals 14 residues. Germline V gene data show CDR1 as SGHRS and CDR2 as YFSETQ. Trimming took 4 bases from V and 1 from J, leaving 8 bases between them. The CDR3: CASSGGWNTGELFF. The CDR3 DNA reads TGCGCCAGCAGCGGCGGGTGGAACACCGGGGAGCTGTTTTTT.

This chain connects TRBV19 to TRBJ2-6; D remains ambiguous. Trimming left V 7 bases short and J 1 base short, with 5 bases between. The CDR3 runs to 13 residues. Germline-derived CDR1 and CDR2 are LNHDA and SQIVND (reference sequence). CDR3 DNA: TGTGCCAGTAAAAGATCTGGGGCCAACGTCCTGACTTTC. The encoded protein is CASKRSGANVLTF. Full variable domain (remainder filled in from reference TRBV19 and TRBJ2-6): DGGITQSPKYLFRKEGQNVTLSCEQNLNHDAMYWYRQDPGQGLRLIYYSQIVNDFQKGDIAEGYSVSREKKESFPLTVTSAQKNPTAFYLCASKRSGANVLTFGAGSRLTVL.

The chain combines TRBV7-2 with TRBJ2-6, with 9 bases that match TRBD2. Trimming cost V 3 bases and J 0 bases; bases outside gene matches: 6. Germline-derived CDR1 and CDR2 are SGHTA and FQGNSA. This CDR3 region has 18 residues. The CDR3 nucleotides read TGTGCCAGCAGCTTGAGGGGACTAGCTGCCTCTGGGGCCAACGTCCTGACTTTC. Translated, it gives CASSLRGLAASGANVLTF.

This clone was detected a few times. The gene calls are TRBV27 and TRBJ1-2, with D unclear. Germline V gene lookup returns CDR1 MNHEY and CDR2 SMNVEV (reference sequence). The CDR3 runs to 13 residues. Trimming removed 6 bases from V and 4 bases from J, with 12 bases in between. CDR3 in amino acids: CASRGPPIYGYTF. CDR3 in DNA: TGTGCCAGCAGGGGTCCTCCGATCTATGGCTACACCTTC.

Concerning this clone: This CDR3 is also generated by other DNA sequences in the sample. The rearrangement joins TRBV10-3 to TRBJ1-1, with no clear D. The germline V gene has CDR1 ENHRY and CDR2 SYGVKD. With 3 bases removed from V and 0 bases from J, the gap between germline ends came to 5 bases. The CDR3 is made up of 13 amino acids. CDR3 DNA sequence: TGTGCCATCAGTGAACAGCTGAACACTGAAGCTTTCTTT. It encodes CAISEQLNTEAFF.

The V gene is TRBV2, the J gene TRBJ1-2, with D unresolved. Between the trimmed V and J ends, which lost 5 bases and 2 bases, there was a span of 9 bases. This CDR3 is 13 amino acids long. Germline V gene sequence: CDR1 SNHLY, CDR2 FYNNEI. The CDR3 sequence: CASSIARNYGYTF. The CDR3 DNA follows: TGTGCCAGCAGTATCGCCCGGAACTATGGCTACACCTTC.

The V and J genes are TRBV4-1 and TRBJ2-3, with 8 bases matching TRBD2. CDR1 and CDR2 (germline): MGHRA, YSYEKL. CDR3 size: 15 residues. V trimming: 2 bases; J trimming: 1 base; junction bases outside the gene matches: 2. CDR3 nucleotide sequence: TGCGCCAGCAGCCAACTCGGGGGGGGCACAGATACGCAGTATTTT. Amino acids: CASSQLGGGTDTQYF.

This clone appeared once. The J gene is TRBJ2-3, the V gene TRBV7-8; D might be TRBD1 (5 bases). The ends were cut back, 0 bases at V and 7 bases at J, with 14 bases in the middle. Looked up from germline, CDR1 is SGHVS and CDR2 is FQNEAQ. There are 15 residues in the CDR3. This chain's CDR3 is CASSLAESRGNTQYF. The DNA for the CDR3 is TGTGCCAGCAGCTTAGCCGAATCAAGGGGTAATACGCAGTATTTT.

J is TRBJ2-7 and V is TRBV11-2, with D perhaps matching TRBD1 (5 bases). CDR1 SGHAT and CDR2 FQNNGV come from the germline V gene. The CDR3 consists of 15 residues. The V and J ends lost 1 base and 5 bases respectively, with 15 bases between them. CDR3: CASSLGRSPGHEQYV. In nucleotides, the CDR3 is TGTGCCAGCAGCTTAGGGCGGAGCCCAGGGCACGAGCAGTACGTC.

The chain combines TRBV20-1 with TRBJ1-2; D unclear. The CDR3 runs to 11 residues. With 4 bases removed from V and 5 bases from J, the gap between germline ends came to 8 bases. CDR1 and CDR2 (germline): DFQATT, SNEGSKA (reference sequence). The CDR3 loop reads CSANDGYGYTF. The DNA for the CDR3 is TGCAGTGCTAACGACGGTTATGGCTACACCTTC.

The chain links TRBV6-5 to TRBJ1-5; TRBD1 matches at 7 bases. Germline trimming cut 7 bases from V and 4 bases from J; bases unmatched to any gene: 7. Germline values: CDR1 MNHEY, CDR2 SVGAGI. CDR3 length: 14 residues. The CDR3 region is CASIQDRANQPQHF. The CDR3 region has the DNA TGTGCCAGCATTCAAGACAGGGCTAATCAGCCCCAGCATTTT.

The chain combines TRBV30 with TRBJ1-1; D gene uncertain. Germline lookup yields CDR1 GTSNPN and CDR2 SVGIG (reference sequence). V was pared by 4 bases and J by 3 bases, with 15 bases between. The CDR3 contains 14 residues. This CDR3 reads CAWNFDQRDTEAFF. For the CDR3, the DNA is TGTGCCTGGAACTTCGACCAGAGGGACACTGAAGCTTTCTTT. The whole variable domain, remainder taken from reference TRBV30 and TRBJ1-1, is SQTIHQWPATLVQPVGSPLSLECTVEGTSNPNLYWYRQAAGRGLQLLFYSVGIGQISSEVPQNLSASRPQDRQFILSSKKLLLSDSGFYLCAWNFDQRDTEAFFGQGTRLTVV.

V and J are TRBV11-3 and TRBJ1-5, with a possible D match to TRBD1 (5 bases). Trimming took off 4 bases at V and 4 bases at J, with 14 bases between the two ends. The CDR3 length is 15 residues. Per germline, CDR1 SGHNT and CDR2 YENEEA. CDR3 DNA sequence: TGTGCCAGCAGCTCCAAAATGGGGCCTAATCAGCCCCAGCATTTT. This translates into CASSSKMGPNQPQHF.

The chain has TRBV9 and TRBJ2-5, with 10 bases that match TRBD2. The CDR3 consists of 16 residues. In germline, CDR1 is SGDLS, CDR2 YYNGEE. V gave up 3 bases and J gave up 4 bases; unmatched junction bases: 9. The CDR3 is CASSAAPSGGGETQYF. The CDR3 coding sequence is TGTGCCAGCAGCGCAGCCCCCAGCGGGGGGGGAGAGACCCAGTACTTC.

The chain uses TRBV7-9 and TRBJ1-1, with TRBD1 matching 7 bases. This CDR3 has 13 residues. J was trimmed by 3 bases and V by 6 bases; bases with no gene match: 4. Germline lookup yields CDR1 SEHNR and CDR2 FQNEAQ (reference sequence). CDR3 coding DNA: TGTGCCAGCAGTGAACAGGGGTACACTGAAGCTTTCTTT. It yields the protein CASSEQGYTEAFF.

The chain is built from TRBV20-1 and TRBJ1-2, with unresolved D. Trimming shortened V by 7 bases and J by 8 bases, and 14 bases separated the two germline ends. The germline gives CDR1 DFQATT, CDR2 SNEGSKA (reference sequence). The CDR3 length is 11 residues. This CDR3 is CSGSKLGGYTF. The CDR3 DNA follows: TGCAGTGGGTCCAAGTTAGGAGGCTACACCTTC.

V and J are TRBV7-3 and TRBJ2-6; TRBD1 agrees at 7 bases. The CDR3 is 15 residues long. Germline V lookup: CDR1 SGHTA, CDR2 FQGTGA. The V and J ends lost 5 bases and 2 bases, in that order; junction bases with no gene match: 3. The CDR3 DNA reads as TGTGCCAGCAGCCAACAGGGGACTGGGGCCAACGTCCTGACTTTC. Amino acids: CASSQQGTGANVLTF.

The CDR3 loop is CASSRAYSTDTQYF. The CDR3 coding sequence is TGTGCCAGCAGCCGGGCCTATAGCACAGATACGCAGTATTTT. The chain is built from TRBV6-5 and TRBJ2-3; D call uncertain. Trimming removed 6 bases from V and 0 bases from J, with 10 bases in between. Germline V gives CDR1 MNHEY, CDR2 SVGAGI. The CDR3 runs 14 residues.

The chain carries TRBV21-1 and TRBJ1-3. TRBV21-1 is marked as a pseudogene. CDR3 length: 14 amino acids. In nucleotides, the CDR3 is TGTGCCAGCCGAGGGGGGTCTCCTGGAAACACCATATATTTT. Translation: CASRGGSPGNTIYF.

The chain combines TRBV11-2 with TRBJ2-7; TRBD1 is a possible D gene (5 bases). The germline CDR1 and CDR2 sequences are SGHAT and FQNNGV. Trimming pared 0 bases from V and 2 bases from J, leaving 8 bases between. This CDR3 has 14 residues. This CDR3 reads CASSLDPGPYEQYV. In DNA, the CDR3 is TGTGCCAGCAGCTTAGACCCAGGGCCCTACGAGCAGTACGTC.

The chain recombines TRBV9 with TRBJ2-3; 10 bases line up with TRBD1. J was trimmed by 2 bases and V by 3 bases; bases with no gene match: 6. Per germline, CDR1 SGDLS and CDR2 YYNGEE. CDR3 length: 16 amino acids. The DNA of the CDR3 is TGTGCCAGCAGCGACTCGGGACAGGGGATCACAGATACGCAGTATTTT. Translated: CASSDSGQGITDTQYF.